This T cell receptor (beta chain) was retrieved from a study of tumor and adjacent non-tumor tissue in lung cancer. Background on the study: Around 4.4 million productive TCRbeta reads were obtained per sample on average.

The J segment lost 7 bases and the V segment lost 2 bases, leaving 8 bases of the junction unmatched. The CDR3 runs to 14 residues. The V gene's germline CDR1 is GTSNPN and CDR2 SVGIG (reference sequence). RNA was extracted from bulk tissue without any cell sorting. Distant lung tissue was collected more than 3 cm away from the tumor edge. The library came from three nested PCR rounds adapted from ARM-PCR protocols. TCRdb independently ran MiXCR on the multiplex PCR reads; one entry per CDR3 protein. Among tens of thousands of distinct CDR3 sequences, around two thirds were seen once, and the ten largest hold about 27%.

The TCR was taken from a woman aged 45-65 years with non-small cell lung cancer. The chain uses TRBV30 and TRBJ2-1; 7 bases fit TRBD2. The sample was distant non-tumor lung tissue. DNA for the CDR3: TGTGCCTGGAGTCGGGGAGGGCCGTCAAATGAGCAGTTCTTC. It is translated as CAWSRGGPSNEQFF.